This entry lists 19 T cell receptor beta chains sequenced from one sample in a study of cytotoxic CD8 clonotypes in ibrutinib-treated CLL. The assay was immunoSEQ multiplex PCR, and TCRdb's table has in-frame clones only and misses some. The profile covers 110,000 to 150,000 clones, with approximately 81% appearing a single time and 13% taken by the ten largest. The sample was PBMCs, taken after 12 months of ibrutinib treatment. These receptor sequences come from a human donor with chronic lymphocytic leukemia.

This chain connects TRBV7-7 to TRBJ2-7, with 10 bases that match TRBD1. The CDR3 is 15 residues long. CDR1 SSHAT and CDR2 FNYEAQ come from the germline V gene (reference sequence). V trimming: 3 bases; J trimming: 3 bases; junction bases outside the gene matches: 5. The CDR3 protein is CASSFGQGDIYEQYF. In nucleotides, the CDR3 is TGTGCCAGCAGCTTTGGACAGGGGGACATCTACGAGCAGTACTTC.

The genes are TRBV4-3 and TRBJ1-3; D gene ambiguous. CDR1 LGHNA and CDR2 YSLEER come from the germline V gene. V was clipped by 1 base and J by 4 bases, with 14 bases between them. This CDR3 has 16 amino acids. CDR3 in DNA: TGCGCCAGCAGCCAAGGCCTCGCGGCAGGCGGAAACACCATATATTTT. It encodes CASSQGLAAGGNTIYF.

The chain carries TRBV29-1 and TRBJ1-4; D gene ambiguous. V was pared by 0 bases and J by 7 bases, with 12 bases between. The V gene's germline CDR1 is SQVTM and CDR2 ANQGSEA. CDR3 size: 14 residues. As DNA, the CDR3 is TGCAGCGTTGAAGACCGAGGGTTACGTGAAAAACTGTTTTTT. Residues: CSVEDRGLREKLFF.

The chain recombines TRBV7-9 with TRBJ1-1; TRBD1 is a possible D gene (5 bases). With 8 bases removed from V and 7 bases from J, the gap between germline ends came to 8 bases. This CDR3 spans 10 amino acids. Germline loops: CDR1 SEHNR, CDR2 FQNEAQ (reference sequence). CDR3 DNA: TGTGCCAGCGGGGACGTTGAAGCTTTCTTT. It encodes CASGDVEAFF.

The rearrangement joins TRBV2 to TRBJ2-2; D is unclear. The ends were cut back, 2 bases at V and 0 bases at J, with 10 bases in the middle. CDR1 and CDR2 from the germline V gene are SNHLY and FYNNEI. The CDR3 length is 16 residues. DNA for the CDR3: TGTGCCAGCAGTGAAATCCGCGGCGCGAACACCGGGGAGCTGTTTTTT. Amino acids: CASSEIRGANTGELFF.

This rearrangement joins TRBV10-2 to TRBJ2-7; TRBD1 agrees at 9 bases. CDR3 length equals 13 residues. The junction had 3 bases not matched to a gene; V was cut back by 7 bases and J by 2 bases. Germline lookup yields CDR1 WSHSY and CDR2 SAAADI. The CDR3 DNA reads TGCGCCAGCAACCGACAGGGGGCCTACGAGCAGTACTTC. This codes for CASNRQGAYEQYF.

This chain links TRBV2 with TRBJ1-5; 7 nucleotides agree with TRBD1. V trimming: 2 bases; J trimming: 7 bases; junction bases outside the gene matches: 5. Germline V lookup: CDR1 SNHLY, CDR2 FYNNEI. The CDR3 runs 14 residues. The CDR3 coding sequence is TGTGCCAGCAGTGAATTCAGGGGGAACCAGCCCCAGCATTTT. Amino acids: CASSEFRGNQPQHF.

This clone has more than one count but fewer than ten. The rearrangement links TRBV7-2 to TRBJ2-7; D remains ambiguous. The germline V gene has CDR1 SGHTA and CDR2 FQGNSA. The CDR3 spans 15 residues. Trimming cost V 5 bases and J 2 bases, with 16 bases left between them. The DNA of the CDR3 is TGTGCCAGCAGCCCTTCTTTCGGCCTTACCTACGAGCAGTACTTC. It yields the protein CASSPSFGLTYEQYF.

As regards this clone: The junction and the germline gene differ at one end; a read error may be behind it. The V and J genes are TRBV7-7 and TRBJ2-2; 7 nucleotides line up with TRBD2. This CDR3 contains 15 residues. Germline lookup yields CDR1 SSHAT and CDR2 FNYEAQ (reference sequence). The CDR3 here is CASSAGEAGTGELFF. CDR3 DNA: TGTGCTAGCAGCGCGGGGGAGGCCGGCACCGGGGAGCTGTTTTTT.

The rearrangement joins TRBV11-3 to TRBJ2-7; D remains ambiguous. Looked up from germline, CDR1 is SGHNT and CDR2 is YENEEA. The CDR3 runs to 14 residues. V lost 7 bases to trimming and J lost 4 bases, with 17 bases between them. CDR3 protein: CASKNGQTPYEQYF. The CDR3 nucleotides are TGTGCCAGCAAAAACGGGCAGACCCCTTACGAGCAGTACTTC.

The CDR3 is CASSLSRAGREQYF. Written as DNA, the CDR3 is TGCGCCAGCAGCTTGTCAAGGGCAGGGAGGGAGCAGTACTTC. V is TRBV5-1 and J is TRBJ2-7; possible D gene TRBD2, 6 bases. The CDR3 extends over 14 amino acids. The germline V gene encodes CDR1 SGHRS and CDR2 YFSETQ. Deletions cut 1 base from V and 7 bases from J, with 15 bases between. The complete variable domain, with remaining parts taken from reference TRBV5-1 and TRBJ2-7, reads KAGVTQTPRYLIKTRGQQVTLSCSPISGHRSVSWYQQTPGQGLQFLFEYFSETQRNKGNFPGRFSGRQFSNSRSEMNVSTLELGDSALYLCASSLSRAGREQYFGPGTRLTVT.

The chain is built from TRBV9 and TRBJ1-1; D is unclear. The ends were cut back, 2 bases at V and 0 bases at J, with 8 bases in the middle. Germline V gene lookup returns CDR1 SGDLS and CDR2 YYNGEE. The CDR3 is 14 residues long. The CDR3 here is CASSVTSMNTEAFF. CDR3 sequence (DNA): TGTGCCAGCAGCGTTACGAGCATGAACACTGAAGCTTTCTTT. Full variable domain (missing parts from reference TRBV9 and TRBJ1-1): DSGVTQTPKHLITATGQRVTLRCSPRSGDLSVYWYQQSLDQGLQFLIQYYNGEERAKGNILERFSAQQFPDLHSELNLSSLELGDSALYFCASSVTSMNTEAFFGQGTRLTVV.

The chain carries TRBV28 and TRBJ2-7; TRBD2 matches 13 bases. Germline lookup yields CDR1 MDHEN and CDR2 SYDVKM. The CDR3 sequence is 18 residues long. With 2 bases clipped from V and 6 bases from J, the junction kept 13 bases outside the gene matches. CDR3 nucleotides: TGTGCCAGCAGTTTACCGACCCGGCGACTAGCGGGAGGTCGCGAGCAGTACTTC. Amino acid sequence: CASSLPTRRLAGGREQYF.

The genes are TRBV25-1 and TRBJ2-1, with 9 bases fitting TRBD2. The CDR3 extends over 15 amino acids. The junction had 9 bases not matched to a gene; V was cut back by 10 bases and J by 2 bases. Per germline, CDR1 MGHDK and CDR2 SYGVNS. CDR3 in DNA: TGTGCCAAACGGACTAGCGTCCCGGCCTACAATGAGCAGTTCTTC. This gives the protein CAKRTSVPAYNEQFF. The full variable domain, with the rest looked up from reference TRBV25-1 and TRBJ2-1, is EADIYQTPRYLVIGTGKKITLECSQTMGHDKMYWYQQDPGMELHLIHYSYGVNSTEKGDLSSESTVSRIRTEHFPLTLESARPSHTSQYLCAKRTSVPAYNEQFFGPGTRLTVL.

V gene TRBV4-3 combines with J gene TRBJ2-1; D is unresolved. CDR3 length: 13 amino acids. Trimming pared 4 bases from V and 3 bases from J, leaving 7 bases between. Germline values: CDR1 LGHNA, CDR2 YSLEER. CDR3 sequence reads: CASSPTRYNEQFF. CDR3 DNA sequence: TGCGCCAGCAGCCCGACTCGCTACAATGAGCAGTTCTTC.

The chain combines TRBV14 with TRBJ2-3; 12 bases fit TRBD2. V was pared by 2 bases and J by 3 bases, with 6 bases of the junction left unmatched. CDR3 length: 17 amino acids. CDR1 and CDR2 (germline): SGHDN, FVKESK. The CDR3 DNA follows: TGTGCCAGCAGCCAACTAGCGGGAGGGCCAGGTACAGATACGCAGTATTTT. Its translation: CASSQLAGGPGTDTQYF.

The V and J genes are TRBV19 and TRBJ1-2, with D hard to call. The CDR3 extends over 13 amino acids. V gave up 0 bases and J gave up 3 bases, with 5 bases separating them. CDR1 LNHDA and CDR2 SQIVND come from the germline V gene (reference sequence). The DNA for the CDR3 is TGTGCCAGTAGTATAGAGGGATACTATGGCTACACCTTC. Its translation: CASSIEGYYGYTF.

This clone has just one count. The rearrangement joins TRBV29-1 to TRBJ2-5; TRBD2 aligns across 8 bases. J lost 0 bases, V lost 4 bases, and 4 bases had no gene match. The germline V gene has CDR1 SQVTM and CDR2 ANQGSEA. The CDR3 consists of 14 residues. CDR3 sequence: CSVGLAGYQETQYF. DNA of the CDR3: TGCAGCGTTGGGTTAGCGGGGTACCAAGAGACCCAGTACTTC.

The chain combines TRBV6-6 with TRBJ2-7; 10 positions agree with TRBD1. The CDR3 has 14 amino acids. V lost 8 bases and J lost 6; bases outside the gene matches: 10. Per the germline V gene, CDR1 is MNHNY and CDR2 is SVGAGI (reference sequence). This chain's CDR3 is CASLIVRTGGEQYF. The CDR3 nucleotides are TGTGCCAGCCTAATCGTAAGGACAGGGGGCGAGCAGTACTTC.